The T cell receptor beta chain under discussion was sequenced for a study of T cell responses to AZD1222 COVID-19 vaccine. Overall study context: Both about-4-week and about-12-week second-dose recipients were combined. Study-wide findings and caveats: Donors, mostly white British, included more females; clonal diversity was possibly underestimated. Rises in breadth and depth of Spike-specific TCRs came after two AZD1222 doses. Among spike-specific TCRs, nearly half reportedly target unmutated variant regions.

Points on this clone: The antigen is unknown.

The V gene's germline CDR1 is LGHDT and CDR2 YNNKEL (reference sequence). CDR3 length: 12 residues. V was clipped by 8 bases and J by 7 bases; unmatched bases: 7. Measured with immunoSEQ multiplex PCR; TCRdb has only the in-frame clones, and not every one. Of 180,000 or so clones in the sample, roughly 93% were seen once. The chain combines TRBV3-1 (or the pseudogene TRBV3-2) with TRBJ1-2; 7 nucleotides line up with TRBD1. The receptor was isolated from an adult in good health. Sequenced material: peripheral blood, taken on day 0 of AZD1222 vaccination. DNA of the CDR3: TGTGCCAGCGCAGACCCAGGGGGTGGCTACACCTTC. Translating gives CASADPGGGYTF.